This T cell receptor (beta chain) was captured by sequencing in a study of blood T cell repertoires in COVID-19 (dated by TCRdb to 2018 to 2020). For the study in its entirety: The collaborator samples originated in the United States, Italy and Spain and spanned the acute and convalescent phases of COVID-19. The dataset comprised deeply sampled blood TCRbeta repertoires from subjects exposed to, actively infected with, or recovered from COVID-19. The material from the prospective study consisted of cDNA or gDNA derived from T cells, B-cell-depleted T cells, or PBMCs. The repertoires were made available in a free public database intended to serve as a resource for research on the immune response to SARS-CoV-2. HLA class I and class II types, where available, came from metadata supplied by the sample provider rather than from assay-based typing. The sample metadata nearly always contained a de-identified subject ID, COVID-19 status, age in years and sex. Samples were obtained from the ongoing ImmuneRACE study (first 160 participants) and from about 1,300 subjects provided by 6 global collaborators.

TCRbeta CDR3 regions were amplified from genomic DNA by means of the immunoSEQ Assay, a bias-controlled multiplex PCR. The original pipeline was this. The number of nucleated cells in each sample was estimated from the amplification of reference gene primers within the assay. To quantify the absolute abundance of each unique TCRbeta CDR3 rearrangement, sequence reads were collapsed and filtered. Productive Simpson clonality was computed per sample as the square root of Simpson's diversity index over productive rearrangements. As stored in TCRdb, this immuneACCESS dataset retains in-frame rearrangements with V and J assigned. A fraction of the clones does not appear; measured against another copy, unresolved V genes explain less than half of the discrepancy, and the remainder lacks a known reason. V and J calls and clone size are given by that table; D and trimming were obtained from the DNA. The sample records more than 6,500 clones, roughly 86% of which are singletons. The ten biggest clones cover 15% to 20% of the sample.

The collaborating institutions used their own protocols to collect whole blood in K2EDTA tubes. For TCRbeta analysis, collaborators shipped samples in one of three forms: frozen whole blood, isolated PBMCs, or DNA extracted from either of those sample types. On this clone: Its antigen has not been determined. No base qualities exist here, and no much larger clone lies one base off it.

The CDR3, from cysteine to phenylalanine, totals 13 residues. Of the read, only the CDR3 DNA is kept; its 39 bases are in frame from base 1. Cut back by 6 bases and 1 base, the V and J ends lie 9 bases apart. CDR1 and CDR2 are drawn from the germline V gene: SGHDN, FVKESK. Paper-wide results and their limitations: Clinical and demographic metadata were provided uncurated, with the amount varying by source and participant.

The clonotype was recovered from a woman aged 55-70 years with active COVID-19. The sequencing input was peripheral blood. This chain is built from TRBV14 and TRBJ1-1; TRBD1 is perhaps the D gene, given 6 matching bases. The CDR3 sequence is CASSRQENTEAFF. The base sequence is TGTGCCAGCAGTCGACAGGAGAACACTGAAGCTTTCTTT.